This T cell receptor beta chain came from a study of T-cell memory formation after mild COVID-19. Looking at the study overall: The TCR clusters were mostly specific to one donor. Study-wide findings and caveats: Contracting CD8+ clones were enriched in EMRA, CD4+ mainly in CM and EM. Clones shrinking from day 15 to 85 showed even CD4/CD8 mixes; later expanders tilted CD4+. Cross-reactive memory seemingly joined, as some responding clones were found in pre-infection memory.

One entry per CDR3 protein results from TCRdb running MiXCR on the 5' RACE reads. The top ten hold 7.5% to 10% of the sample, which has about 440,000 distinct CDR3 sequences, over 15% seen once. Germline V gene lookup returns CDR1 SGDLS and CDR2 YYNGEE. The CDR3 extends over 14 amino acids. Trimming removed 0 bases from V and 7 bases from J, with 14 bases in between. Concerning this clonotype itself: The target antigen is unknown.

This sequence was found in an adult woman who had mild COVID-19 (a few samples of this study predate the infection). Cell type and time point are not known. The genes are TRBV9 and TRBJ2-7; tentatively, D is TRBD2 (5 bases). The sample was PBMCs or a T cell subset sorted from them (not recorded which). The DNA for the CDR3 is TGTGCCAGCAGCGTAGCTTGGGCTAGCATTGAGCAGTACTTC. Protein product: CASSVAWASIEQYF.